This T cell receptor beta chain was found in a study of blood T cell repertoires in COVID-19. This CDR3 is built from 14 residues. CDR1 is SGHRS, CDR2 YFSETQ, per germline. After removal of 2 bases from V and 2 bases from J, the junction contained 3 bases not matched to a gene. Clones were sequenced by immunoSEQ multiplex PCR, and TCRdb holds only the in-frame ones, with some missing. The sample consists of roughly 140,000 clones, more than 65% of them appearing once. This receptor was obtained from a woman in her fifties or sixties in a cohort sampled during active or convalescent COVID-19. The rearrangement uses TRBV5-1 and TRBJ1-2; 7 positions match TRBD1. Specimen: peripheral blood. The chain's CDR3 is CASSFATGNYGYTF. The CDR3 DNA follows: TGCGCCAGCAGCTTCGCGACAGGGAACTATGGCTACACCTTC.